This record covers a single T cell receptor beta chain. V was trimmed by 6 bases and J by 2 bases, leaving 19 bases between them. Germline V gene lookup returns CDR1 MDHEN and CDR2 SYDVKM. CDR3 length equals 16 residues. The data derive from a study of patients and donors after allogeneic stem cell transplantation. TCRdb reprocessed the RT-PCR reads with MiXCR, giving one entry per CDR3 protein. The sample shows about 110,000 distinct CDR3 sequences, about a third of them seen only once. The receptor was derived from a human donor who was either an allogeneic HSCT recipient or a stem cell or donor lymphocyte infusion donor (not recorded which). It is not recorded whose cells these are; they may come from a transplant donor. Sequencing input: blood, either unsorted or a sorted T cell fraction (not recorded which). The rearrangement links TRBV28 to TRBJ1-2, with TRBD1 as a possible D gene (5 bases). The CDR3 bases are TGTGCCAGCAGGCGGTGGGGAGTGGAGGGGAACTATGGCTACACCTTC. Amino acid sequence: CASRRWGVEGNYGYTF.